The present T cell receptor (beta chain) was sequenced within a study of siplizumab effects on memory and regulatory T cells. Study-wide results and caveats: The study found naive T cells seemingly more diverse than memory cells and seemingly major alloresponse contributors. No naive or memory phenotype could be assigned to roughly 75-96% of proliferating clones. Sequences below about 10^-5 frequency were poorly captured, limiting mapping of alloreactive clones.

Worth noting for this clone: Its antigen is unknown.

CDR3 length: 14 amino acids. J lost 6 bases, V lost 3 bases, and 5 bases had no gene match. CDR1 SGHKS and CDR2 YYEKEE come from the germline V gene (reference sequence). Sequencing of each sample assayed around 10^5 TCR templates. Measured with immunoSEQ multiplex PCR; TCRdb has only the in-frame clones, and not every one. The table has 100,000 or so clones, 92% seen once. The chain links TRBV5-5 to TRBJ2-7; 11 bases agree with TRBD1. The TCR was taken from a human donor in good health. The specimen was Tregs sorted from blood. In DNA, the CDR3 is TGTGCCAGCAGCTGGGACAGGGGGATTGGCGAGCAGTACTTC. Its translation: CASSWDRGIGEQYF.